A selection of T cell receptor beta chains follows, all from one sample in a study of cytomegalovirus exposure and HLA in healthy donors. The method was immunoSEQ multiplex PCR; TCRdb's version includes in-frame clones alone and lacks a portion of them. The repertoire holds about 95,000 clones, with about 86% as singletons. Sequenced sample: PBMCs. The receptors shown here come from a woman in her 70s in good health and CMV-seropositive. Both conserved end residues are part of each CDR3. A D gene is named only where the DNA matches it firmly. Rows give clone size only sometimes, using once, few, many, or a class for an expanded clone.

TRBV7-9	NA	TRBJ1-1	NA	TGTGCCAGCATCCTTAGGGGTGACACTGAAGCTTTCTTT	CASILRGDTEAFF
TRBV5-1	NA	TRBJ2-5	NA	TGCGCCAGCAGCTTGACGGGGACACAAGAGACCCAGTACTTC	CASSLTGTQETQYF
TRBV18	once	TRBJ2-2	TRBD2	TGTGCCAGCTCACCCTCCGGGGGGGGCAACACCGGGGAGCTGTTTTTT	CASSPSGGGNTGELFF
TRBV5-8	NA	TRBJ2-7	TRBD1	TGTGCCAGCAGACCAGGGACAGGGTGGTCCTACGAGCAGTACTTC	CASRPGTGWSYEQYF
TRBV7-2	few	TRBJ1-3	TRBD1	TGTGCCAGCAGACCTGACAGGGCGGTAAACACCATATATTTT	CASRPDRAVNTIYF
TRBV6-1	NA	TRBJ1-5	NA	TGTGCCAGCAGTCAACAGGGTTCCAATCAGCCCCAGCATTTT	CASSQQGSNQPQHF
TRBV7-2	NA	TRBJ1-2	NA	TGTGCCAGCAGCTTAGAGGTTGGGGGGTGGTATGGCTACACCTTC	CASSLEVGGWYGYTF
TRBV7-2	few	TRBJ1-4	TRBD1	TGTGCCAGCAGCTCCGACCGACAGGGTCCTAATGAAAAACTGTTTTTT	CASSSDRQGPNEKLFF
TRBV27	NA	TRBJ2-5	TRBD2	TGTGCCAGCCAAGCGGGAGGGCCACGGGAGACCCAGTACTTC	CASQAGGPRETQYF
TRBV14	NA	TRBJ2-7	NA	TGTGCCAGCAGCCAAGTGCGGGCTAGCGCAAACAGCGAGCAGTACTTC	CASSQVRASANSEQYF
TRBV7-9	NA	TRBJ2-1	TRBD2	TGTGCCAGCAGCCCAACGAGGGCGGGAGTGTATGAGCAGTTCTTC	CASSPTRAGVYEQFF
TRBV7-2	NA	TRBJ2-7	NA	TGTGCCAGCAGCCCCCACACCACGCTTACCTACGAGCAGTACTTC	CASSPHTTLTYEQYF
TRBV29-1	NA	TRBJ2-3	NA	TGCAGCGTTGACCCAAATGGGGGCAGCACAGATACGCAGTATTTT	CSVDPNGGSTDTQYF
TRBV12-5	NA	TRBJ2-3	TRBD2	TGTGCTAGTGGGCCAGCTAGCGGGAGTGGGACAGATACGCAGTATTTT	CASGPASGSGTDTQYF
TRBV6-5	NA	TRBJ2-3	NA	TGTGCCAGCAGCTTAAGCACAGATACGCAGTATTTT	CASSLSTDTQYF
TRBV5-1	NA	TRBJ2-1	NA	TGCGCCAGCAGCGTAAAGACTAGCTCCTACAATGAGCAGTTCTTC	CASSVKTSSYNEQFF
TRBV4-1	few	TRBJ1-5	NA	TGCGCCAGCAGTCGGGACTCGAATCAGCCCCAGCATTTT	CASSRDSNQPQHF
TRBV18	NA	TRBJ2-7	NA	TGTGCCAGCTCTGCCGGGCCGGACAATTCCTACGAGCAGTACTTC	CASSAGPDNSYEQYF
TRBV28	NA	TRBJ1-3	NA	TGTGCCAGCAGCCGTGGGGGGGCTCGGGGCTCTGGAAACACCATATATTTT	CASSRGGARGSGNTIYF
TRBV19	NA	TRBJ1-2	TRBD1	TGTGCCAGTAGTCTCGCCGGGACAGGGGACTATGGCTACACCTTC	CASSLAGTGDYGYTF
TRBV6-5	NA	TRBJ2-4	NA	TGTGCCAGCAGCAAAGGCGGTTCCAAAAACATTCAGTACTTC	CASSKGGSKNIQYF